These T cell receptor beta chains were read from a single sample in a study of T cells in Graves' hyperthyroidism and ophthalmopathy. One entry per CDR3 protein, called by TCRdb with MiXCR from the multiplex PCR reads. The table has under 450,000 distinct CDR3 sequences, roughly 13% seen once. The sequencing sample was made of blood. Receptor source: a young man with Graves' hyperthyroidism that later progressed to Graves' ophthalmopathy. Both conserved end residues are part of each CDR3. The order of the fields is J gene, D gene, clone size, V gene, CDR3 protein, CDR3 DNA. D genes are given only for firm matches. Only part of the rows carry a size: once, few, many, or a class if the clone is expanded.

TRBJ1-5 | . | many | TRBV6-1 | CASSSNPGGNQPQHF | TGTGCCAGCAGTTCGAACCCGGGAGGCAATCAGCCCCAGCATTTT
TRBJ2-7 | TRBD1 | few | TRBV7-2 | CASSLEGQGFYEQYF | TGTGCCAGCAGCCTCGAGGGACAGGGTTTCTACGAGCAGTACTTC
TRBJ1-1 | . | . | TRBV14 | CASSQAAYTEAFF | TGTGCCAGCAGCCAAGCGGCCTACACTGAAGCTTTCTTT
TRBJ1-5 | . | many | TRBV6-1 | CASRNLGSNQPQHF | TGTGCCAGCAGGAACTTGGGAAGCAATCAGCCCCAGCATTTT
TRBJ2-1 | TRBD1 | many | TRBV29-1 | CSVGRTGRNEQFF | TGCAGCGTTGGACGGACAGGGCGTAATGAGCAGTTCTTC
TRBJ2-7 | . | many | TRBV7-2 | CASSLAGKNYEQYF | TGTGCCAGCAGCTTAGCAGGGAAAAACTACGAGCAGTACTTC
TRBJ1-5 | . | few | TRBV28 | CASSSPRAQHF | TGTGCCAGCAGTTCCCCCAGGGCCCAGCATTTT
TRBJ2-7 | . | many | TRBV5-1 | CASSADATNYEQYF | TGCGCCAGCAGCGCGGACGCGACCAACTACGAGCAGTACTTC
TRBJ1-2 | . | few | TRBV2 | CASGSTEYTF | TGTGCCAGCGGTTCGACAGAATACACCTTC
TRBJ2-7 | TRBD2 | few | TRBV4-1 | CASSQPGTSRRSYEQYF | TGCGCCAGCAGCCAACCAGGGACTAGCCGACGCTCCTACGAGCAGTACTTC
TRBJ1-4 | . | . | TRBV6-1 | CASSGAGEITNEKLFF | TGTGCCAGCAGTGGGGCAGGGGAAATAACTAATGAAAAACTGTTTTTT
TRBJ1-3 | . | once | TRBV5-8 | CASRGAGNTIYF | TGTGCCAGCAGGGGAGCTGGAAACACCATATATTTT
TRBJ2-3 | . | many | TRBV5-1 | CASSLGGLEDTQYF | TGCGCCAGCAGCTTGGGGGGGCTGGAAGATACGCAGTATTTT
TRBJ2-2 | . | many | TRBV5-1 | CASSLFGEDTGELFF | TGCGCCAGCAGCCTCTTTGGCGAGGACACCGGGGAGCTGTTTTTT
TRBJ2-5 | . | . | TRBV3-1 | CASSQDLDSLYF | TGTGCCAGCAGCCAAGATCTAGACAGTTTGTACTTC
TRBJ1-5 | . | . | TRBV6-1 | CASSQQGGPQPQHF | TGTGCCAGCAGCCAACAGGGAGGCCCTCAGCCCCAGCATTTT
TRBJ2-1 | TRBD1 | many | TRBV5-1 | CASSRQGTYNEQFF | TGCGCCAGCAGCCGACAGGGGACCTACAATGAGCAGTTCTTC
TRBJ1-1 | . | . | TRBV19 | CASRGVRAAAEAFF | TGTGCCAGTAGGGGTGTACGGGCGGCAGCTGAAGCTTTCTTT
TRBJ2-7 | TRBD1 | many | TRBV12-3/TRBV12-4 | CASSFLDRTYEQYF | TGTGCCAGCAGTTTTCTGGACAGGACCTACGAGCAGTACTTC
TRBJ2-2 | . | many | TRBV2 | CASFGSTGELFF | TGTGCCAGCTTCGGATCCACCGGGGAGCTGTTTTTT
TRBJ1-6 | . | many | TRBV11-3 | CASSLVGRVLHF | TGTGCCAGCAGCTTAGTGGGCAGGGTCCTCCACTTT
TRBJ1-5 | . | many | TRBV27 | CASSSGFRGNQPQHF | TGTGCCAGCAGTTCGGGGTTTAGGGGCAATCAGCCCCAGCATTTT
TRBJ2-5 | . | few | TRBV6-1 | CATKRGRIQETQYF | TGTGCCACCAAGAGAGGACGGATCCAAGAGACCCAGTACTTC
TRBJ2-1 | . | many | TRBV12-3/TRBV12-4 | CASSLRGADEQFF | TGTGCCAGCAGTTTACGGGGGGCGGATGAGCAGTTCTTC
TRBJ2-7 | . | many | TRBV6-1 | CASSSGGPPYEQYF | TGTGCCAGCAGCTCCGGGGGGCCCCCCTACGAGCAGTACTTC
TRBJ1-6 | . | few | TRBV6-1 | CASSGSGAFFNSPLHF | TGTGCCAGCAGTGGATCGGGGGCCTTTTTTAATTCACCCCTCCACTTT
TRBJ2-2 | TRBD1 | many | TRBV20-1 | CSASGTGHTGELFF | TGCAGTGCTTCCGGGACAGGTCACACCGGGGAGCTGTTTTTT
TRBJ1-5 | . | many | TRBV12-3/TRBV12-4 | CASSQDLGGEPQHF | TGTGCCAGCAGTCAGGACTTGGGGGGTGAGCCCCAGCATTTT
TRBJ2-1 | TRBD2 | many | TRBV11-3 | CASSLGPGGQVNEQFF | TGTGCCAGCAGCTTAGGCCCGGGGGGGCAGGTCAATGAGCAGTTCTTC
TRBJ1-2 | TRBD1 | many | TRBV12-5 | CASGPRGGFYGYTF | TGTGCTAGTGGTCCGCGAGGGGGCTTCTATGGCTACACCTTC
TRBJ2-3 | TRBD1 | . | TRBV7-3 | CASSKGQGTDTQYF | TGTGCCAGCAGTAAAGGACAGGGCACAGATACGCAGTATTTT
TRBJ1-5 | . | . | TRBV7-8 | CASSLAGGRQPQHF | TGTGCCAGCAGCTTAGCTGGGGGCCGTCAGCCCCAGCATTTT
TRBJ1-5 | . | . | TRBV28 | CASRQFSNQPQHF | TGTGCCAGCCGACAATTTAGCAATCAGCCCCAGCATTTT
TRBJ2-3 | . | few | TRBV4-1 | CASSQHTQGTQYF | TGCGCCAGCAGCCAACATACACAGGGTACGCAGTATTTT
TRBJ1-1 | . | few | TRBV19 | CASSMARSHAEAFF | TGTGCCAGTAGTATGGCCAGGTCTCACGCTGAAGCTTTCTTT
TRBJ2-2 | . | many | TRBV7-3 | CASSSNRAGELFF | TGTGCCAGCAGCTCCAATAGGGCCGGGGAGCTGTTTTTT
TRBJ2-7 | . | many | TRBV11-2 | CASSTQDRPTYEQYF | TGTGCCAGCAGCACCCAGGACAGACCAACCTACGAGCAGTACTTC
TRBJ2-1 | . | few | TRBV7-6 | CASSPKLEDNEQFF | TGTGCCAGCAGCCCTAAACTAGAGGACAATGAGCAGTTCTTC
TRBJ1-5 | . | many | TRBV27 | CASSLREPGNQPQHF | TGTGCCAGCAGTTTAAGGGAACCGGGCAATCAGCCCCAGCATTTT
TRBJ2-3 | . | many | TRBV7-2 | CASSSRALGADTQYF | TGTGCCAGCAGCTCCCGGGCCTTAGGAGCAGATACGCAGTATTTT